This T cell receptor beta chain emerged from a study of T cells in Graves' hyperthyroidism and ophthalmopathy (dated by TCRdb to between 2018 and 2021). Study-level background: Peripheral blood was sampled at the time of initial diagnosis, prior to any treatment. A discovery cohort of roughly 100 patients, 43 with Graves' ophthalmopathy and more than 55 with stable Graves' hyperthyroidism, was used to find distinguishing TCR V-J signatures. Prospective prediction of ophthalmopathy was tested in an independent validation cohort of fewer than 20 hyperthyroidism patients and 17 patients who later progressed to ophthalmopathy. For training and testing, the 95 to 100 patients in the discovery cohort were randomly divided in a 7:3 ratio. The study also compared thyroid tissue and blood T-cell repertoires from about six Graves' hyperthyroidism patients. After blood sampling, hyperthyroidism patients were treated with methimazole at a starting dose of 30 mg daily, and ophthalmopathy patients were treated with high-dose intravenous methylprednisolone. According to the paper, TCR Vbeta CDR3 sequencing was carried out on about 140 peripheral blood samples, which came from under 50 ophthalmopathy, fewer than 80 hyperthyroidism and about 17 progressor patients. Results and caveats for the whole study, not just this receptor: In cross-validation, a model built on a 13 V-J signature told ophthalmopathy apart from stable hyperthyroidism with over 85% sensitivity and about 81% specificity, and in testing the same model reached 80%/75%. No statistical method was used to fix the sample size in advance, and group allocation was not hidden from the investigators. In validation, progression to ophthalmopathy was predicted by the model with nearly 71% sensitivity and just over 72% specificity, a median of approximately 6.5 months before onset. Blood samples also contained most of the expanded thyroid clonotypes (frequency above 0.001), which suggests that blood repertoires may reflect thyroid immune responses.

Ophthalmopathy patients had moderately to severely active disease, Clinical Activity Score of at least 3, NOSPECS grade of at least 4, and duration under 3 months. Exclusion was applied to patients with uncontrolled infections, other autoimmune diseases, pregnancy or lactation. Diagnoses were established on the basis of clinical symptoms, serum thyroxine and TRAb, thyroid ultrasound, and orbital computed tomography. PBMCs were isolated from approximately 10 ml of fresh peripheral blood by Ficoll-Paque density gradient centrifugation. Total RNA was extracted using Trizol reagent, and RNA quality was assessed on an Agilent 2100 Bioanalyzer. The TCR beta CDR3 regions were amplified from the RNA transcripts. A first-round RT-PCR of the TCR CDR3 used the HTBI primer set with the Qiagen OneStep RT-PCR kit. Libraries were constructed in a second round of multiplex PCR, after which size selection and purification were performed. Sequencing of the libraries was done on an Illumina HiSeq2000 using paired-end 100 bp reads. As for the authors' bioinformatics: Raw data were processed with SOAPnuke, discarding reads with adapters, uncalled bases, mean Phred below 15, or no exact constant-primer or identifier match. COPE v1.2.5 was used to merge the high-quality paired reads, and each unique nucleotide sequence was defined as a clonotype. MiTCR v1.1 was used to align the clonotypes against IMGT TRBV, TRBD and TRBJ reference segments. Analysis was restricted to V-J combinations with a frequency above 0.0001, which covered 99.2% of repertoires. The TCS score was defined as F50 (clonal expansion) divided by E x V (chaos), with BLOSUM62-based TCRdist calculated between CDR3 peptides within each V-J. Welch's t-statistics and random forest reduced some 510 V-J features to 13, which were used in a naive Bayes classifier (R e1071). The public reads were reprocessed in TCRdb via fastp at Q25 and MiXCR, keeping in-frame beta chains. Rows are combined by CDR3 protein, so each entry shows the most common genes and DNA. These V and J calls originate from TCRdb's pipeline instead of the authors' own analysis. A total of under 400,000 distinct CDR3 sequences appear in this sample, around 15% of them only once. Clones ranked in the top ten supply approximately 19% of the sample.

As to this clonotype: Its binding antigen is unknown. One base away there is no much larger clone; base qualities are not given.

The germline V gene sets CDR1 to SQVTM and CDR2 to ANQGSEA. The CDR3 covers 13 residues, taking in both the cysteine and the phenylalanine. Only CDR3 DNA is held: 39 bases, read in frame from base 1. V is pared back by 7 bases and J by 4 bases, with 16 bases lying between the germline termini. The sequence joins TRBV29-1 to TRBJ1-1, with no reliable assignment of the D segment. This receptor was obtained from a woman aged 60-75 years with Graves' ophthalmopathy. Sequenced: blood. The CDR3 in this case is CSAKSGRATEAFF. The nucleotides read TGCAGCGCTAAAAGCGGGAGGGCCACTGAAGCTTTCTTT.